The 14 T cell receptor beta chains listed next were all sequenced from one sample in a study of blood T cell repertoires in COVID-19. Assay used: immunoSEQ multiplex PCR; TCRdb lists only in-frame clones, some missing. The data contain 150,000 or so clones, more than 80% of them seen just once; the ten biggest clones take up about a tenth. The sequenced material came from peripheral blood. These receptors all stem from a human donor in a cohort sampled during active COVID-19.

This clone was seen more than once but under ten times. For the CDR3, the DNA is TGTGCCAGCAGCCAAGTGACCAATCCCGGGACTAGCGGCCAAGAGACCCAGTACTTC. It encodes CASSQVTNPGTSGQETQYF. This sequence joins TRBV3-1 (or the pseudogene TRBV3-2) and TRBJ2-5; 11 bases line up with TRBD2. The CDR3 length is 19 residues. With V trimmed by 1 base and J by 1 base, 11 bases remained unmatched. Germline V gives CDR1 LGHDT, CDR2 YNNKEL (reference sequence).

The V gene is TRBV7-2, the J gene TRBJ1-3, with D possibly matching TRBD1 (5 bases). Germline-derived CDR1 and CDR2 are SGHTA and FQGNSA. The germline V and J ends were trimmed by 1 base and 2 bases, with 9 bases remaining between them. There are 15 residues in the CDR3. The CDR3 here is CASSLVGGTGNTIYF. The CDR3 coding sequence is TGTGCCAGCAGCTTAGTGGGGGGAACTGGAAACACCATATATTTT. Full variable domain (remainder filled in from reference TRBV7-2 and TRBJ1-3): GAGVSQSPSNKVTEKGKDVELRCDPISGHTALYWYRQSLGQGLEFLIYFQGNSAPDKSGLPSDRFSAERTGGSVSTLTIQRTQQEDSAVYLCASSLVGGTGNTIYFGEGSWLTVV.

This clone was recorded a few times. The CDR3 coding sequence is TGTGCCAGCAGCTCCGACAGACGCCTACTCCACTATGGCTACACCTTC. This encodes CASSSDRRLLHYGYTF. The V call is TRBV5-6, the J call TRBJ1-2; tentatively, D is TRBD1 (5 bases). Germline V gene data show CDR1 as SGHDT and CDR2 as YYEEEE. Trimming took 3 bases from V and 3 from J, leaving 18 bases between them. This CDR3 has 16 residues. The full variable domain, completed using reference TRBV5-6 and TRBJ1-2, is DAGVTQSPTHLIKTRGQQVTLRCSPKSGHDTVSWYQQALGQGPQFIFQYYEEEERQRGNFPDRFSGHQFPNYSSELNVNALLLGDSALYLCASSSDRRLLHYGYTFGSGTRLTVV.

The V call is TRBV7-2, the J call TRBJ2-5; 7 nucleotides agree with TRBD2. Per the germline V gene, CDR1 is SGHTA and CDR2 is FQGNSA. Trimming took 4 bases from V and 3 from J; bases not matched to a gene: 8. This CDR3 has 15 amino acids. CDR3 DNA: TGTGCCAGCAGCTCCCGGACTAGTCGGGAAGAGACCCAGTACTTC. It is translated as CASSSRTSREETQYF.

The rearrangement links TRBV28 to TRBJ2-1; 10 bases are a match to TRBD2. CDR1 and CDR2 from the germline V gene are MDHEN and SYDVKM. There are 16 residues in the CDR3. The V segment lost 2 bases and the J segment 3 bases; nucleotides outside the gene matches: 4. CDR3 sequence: CASSLRAGGLYNEQFF. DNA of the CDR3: TGTGCCAGCAGTTTACGAGCGGGGGGGCTCTACAATGAGCAGTTCTTC.

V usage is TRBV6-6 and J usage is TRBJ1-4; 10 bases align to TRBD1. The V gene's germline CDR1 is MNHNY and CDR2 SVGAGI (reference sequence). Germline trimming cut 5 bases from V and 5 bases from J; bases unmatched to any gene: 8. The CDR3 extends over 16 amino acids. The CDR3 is CASSRDRGVGNEKLFF. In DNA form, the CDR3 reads TGTGCCAGCAGTCGGGACAGGGGAGTCGGAAATGAAAAACTGTTTTTT.

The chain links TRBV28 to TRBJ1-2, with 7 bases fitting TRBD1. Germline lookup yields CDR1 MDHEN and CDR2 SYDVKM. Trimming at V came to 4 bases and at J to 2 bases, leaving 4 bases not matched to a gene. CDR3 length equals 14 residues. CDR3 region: CASSYVQGNYGYTF. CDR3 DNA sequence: TGTGCCAGCAGTTACGTACAGGGGAACTATGGCTACACCTTC.

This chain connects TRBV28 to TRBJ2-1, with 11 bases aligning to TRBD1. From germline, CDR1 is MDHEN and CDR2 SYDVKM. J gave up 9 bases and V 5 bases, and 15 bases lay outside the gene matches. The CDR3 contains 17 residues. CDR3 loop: CASSLLRGQGAWSEQFF. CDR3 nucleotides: TGTGCCAGCAGTCTCCTCCGAGGACAGGGGGCTTGGAGTGAGCAGTTCTTC.

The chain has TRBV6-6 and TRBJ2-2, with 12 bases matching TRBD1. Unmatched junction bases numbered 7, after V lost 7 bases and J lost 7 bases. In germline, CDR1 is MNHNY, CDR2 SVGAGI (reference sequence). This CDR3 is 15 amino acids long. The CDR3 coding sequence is TGTGCCAGCAAGGTGGGACAGGGGGCCGTCGGGGAGCTGTTTTTT. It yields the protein CASKVGQGAVGELFF.

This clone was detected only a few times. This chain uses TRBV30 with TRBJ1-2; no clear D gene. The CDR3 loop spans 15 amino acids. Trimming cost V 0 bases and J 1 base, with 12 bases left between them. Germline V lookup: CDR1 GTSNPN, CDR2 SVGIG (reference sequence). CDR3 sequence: CAWSVGAGINYGYTF. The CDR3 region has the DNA TGTGCCTGGAGTGTTGGCGCAGGAATTAACTATGGCTACACCTTC.

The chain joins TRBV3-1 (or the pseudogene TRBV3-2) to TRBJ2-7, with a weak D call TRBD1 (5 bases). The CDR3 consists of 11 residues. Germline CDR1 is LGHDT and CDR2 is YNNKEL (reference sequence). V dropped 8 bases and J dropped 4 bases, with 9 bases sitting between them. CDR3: CASSDRYEQYF. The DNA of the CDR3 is TGTGCCAGCTCCGACAGATACGAGCAGTACTTC.

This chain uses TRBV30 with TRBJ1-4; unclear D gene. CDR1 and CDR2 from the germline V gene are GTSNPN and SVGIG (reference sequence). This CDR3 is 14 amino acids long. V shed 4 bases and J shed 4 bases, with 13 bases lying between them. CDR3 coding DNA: TGTGCCTGGATGAGAAGGCAGGATAATGAAAAACTGTTTTTT. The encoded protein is CAWMRRQDNEKLFF.

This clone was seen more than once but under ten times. The CDR3 region has the DNA TGTGCCTGGAGTAAAGGACAGGGGTGGAATGAGCAGTTCTTC. This encodes CAWSKGQGWNEQFF. The V gene is TRBV30, the J gene TRBJ2-1; TRBD1 matches at 9 bases. CDR3 length: 14 amino acids. V trimming: 2 bases; J trimming: 7 bases; junction bases outside the gene matches: 6. Germline loops: CDR1 GTSNPN, CDR2 SVGIG (reference sequence).

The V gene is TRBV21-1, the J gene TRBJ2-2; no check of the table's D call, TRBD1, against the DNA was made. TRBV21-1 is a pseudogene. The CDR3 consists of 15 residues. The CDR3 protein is CASSKGTGGHGELFF. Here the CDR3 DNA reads TGTGCCAGCAGCAAAGGTACAGGGGGACACGGGGAGCTGTTTTTT.